This T cell receptor (beta chain) was identified in a study of CD8+CD57+ T cells in acquired aplastic anemia. Note on this clonotype: Its cognate antigen is unknown. A clone one base away is much larger, so this may be a read error.

It was patients with CD8+CD57+ cell expansion by flow cytometry who were chosen for sequencing. General study results and limits: A set of twenty-nine CD8+ CDR3 sequences was shared between patients and controls, and these sequences appeared highly expressed in patients.

It was genomic DNA that served as the template for profiling TCR beta VDJ and CDR3. TCRdb passed the reads through MiXCR, listing each CDR3 protein once. The sample lists some 170,000 distinct CDR3 sequences; less than 60% were seen once. The V segment lost 2 bases and the J segment 2 bases; nucleotides outside the gene matches: 2. Germline CDR1 and CDR2: MRHNA and SNTAGT. This CDR3 is 15 amino acids long. This chain links TRBV6-4 with TRBJ1-3; 8 bases agree with TRBD1. Sequences were obtained from sorted CD4+, CD8+, or CD8+CD57+ T cells (not recorded which) from PBMCs. The TCR comes from a human donor with aplastic anemia. The CDR3 DNA reads as TGTGCCAGCAGTGACCTGGACAGGGCTGGAAACACCATATATTTT. This gives the protein CASSDLDRAGNTIYF.